The 5 T cell receptor beta chains listed next were all sequenced from one sample in a study of cytomegalovirus exposure and HLA in healthy donors. Primers: 60 Vbeta forward and 13 Jbeta reverse. The data were produced by immunoSEQ multiplex PCR, yet TCRdb's version contains in-frame clones alone and is incomplete. The sample includes 100,000 or so clones, 83% of them seen just once. The sample consisted of PBMCs. These receptors were collected from a man younger than 35 in good health and CMV-seronegative.

This sequence joins TRBV30 and TRBJ1-3; D is possibly TRBD1 (6 bases). Trimming shortened V by 7 bases and J by 0 bases, and 10 bases separated the two germline ends. Germline loops: CDR1 GTSNPN, CDR2 SVGIG (reference sequence). The length of the CDR3 is 13 residues. DNA for the CDR3: TGTGCCTACACACAGGGCTCTGGAAACACCATATATTTT. It translates to CAYTQGSGNTIYF.

The V and J genes are TRBV7-3 and TRBJ2-5, with 9 bases aligning to TRBD1. With 5 bases clipped from V and 5 bases from J, the junction kept 9 bases outside the gene matches. CDR3 size: 15 residues. Per germline, CDR1 SGHTA and CDR2 FQGTGA. The CDR3 sequence: CASSPDRGSWETQYF. DNA for the CDR3: TGTGCCAGCAGCCCTGACAGGGGGTCCTGGGAGACCCAGTACTTC.

V gene TRBV29-1 combines with J gene TRBJ2-2, with D perhaps TRBD2 (6 bases). Germline lookup yields CDR1 SQVTM and CDR2 ANQGSEA. Trimming removed 4 bases at V and 3 bases at J, with 9 bases between. CDR3 length: 13 amino acids. The CDR3 loop is CSVGGEYTGELFF. In DNA, the CDR3 is TGCAGCGTTGGGGGGGAGTACACCGGGGAGCTGTTTTTT.

This rearrangement joins TRBV6-1 to TRBJ2-1; maybe TRBD1 (5 bases). Trimming cost V 4 bases and J 0 bases, with 10 bases left between them. The CDR3 covers 15 residues. CDR1 and CDR2 from the germline V gene are MNHNS and SASEGT. The CDR3 DNA is TGTGCCAGCAGTGCTAAGGGGCACTCCTACAATGAGCAGTTCTTC. Its translation: CASSAKGHSYNEQFF.

V gene TRBV27 combines with J gene TRBJ2-7; 10 nucleotides align to TRBD1. J gave up 2 bases and V 0 bases, and 7 bases lay outside the gene matches. This CDR3 has 17 amino acids. The V gene's germline CDR1 is MNHEY and CDR2 SMNVEV (reference sequence). The DNA for the CDR3 is TGTGCCAGCAGTTTATCCGGGACAGGGGTCCCAACCTACGAGCAGTACTTC. Its translation is CASSLSGTGVPTYEQYF.